Below are 20 T cell receptor beta chains sequenced from a single sample in a study of blood T cell repertoires in COVID-19. The assay was immunoSEQ multiplex PCR, and TCRdb's table has in-frame clones only and misses some. Of about 70,000 clones listed, 86% are singletons. The specimen sequenced was peripheral blood. All receptors come from a man in his 70s with active COVID-19.

This rearrangement joins TRBV4-3 to TRBJ1-6; TRBD1 might be the D (6 bases). CDR3 size: 18 residues. The germline CDR1 and CDR2 sequences are LGHNA and YSLEER. Trimming shortened V by 0 bases and J by 6 bases, and 18 bases separated the two germline ends. CDR3 residues: CASSQDGGRGSTNSPLHF. The CDR3 coding sequence is TGCGCCAGCAGCCAAGATGGTGGCAGGGGCTCCACTAATTCACCCCTCCACTTT.

V gene TRBV6-5 combines with J gene TRBJ1-1; tentative D call: TRBD1 (5 bases). CDR1 MNHEY and CDR2 SVGAGI come from the germline V gene. Trimming removed 7 bases at V and 5 bases at J, with 17 bases between. The CDR3 is 14 residues long. The CDR3 nucleotides are TGTGCCAGCACCCCAGTAGTGGGGCTAACTGAAGCTTTCTTT. Amino acid sequence: CASTPVVGLTEAFF.

In the case of this clone: One end of the junction does not line up with germline, which may come from a read error. V is TRBV11-3 and J is TRBJ2-7; D possibly corresponds to TRBD2 (6 bases). The germline gives CDR1 SGHNT, CDR2 YENEEA. The CDR3 is made up of 11 amino acids. CDR3 region: CASSLGARLVF. CDR3 nucleotide sequence: TGTGCCAGCAGCTTAGGGGCCCGACTAGTGTTC.

This clone appeared once. V gene TRBV27 combines with J gene TRBJ2-1, with 7 bases matching TRBD2. The V gene end was trimmed by 7 bases and the J gene end by 2 bases; junction bases not matched to a gene: 14. In germline, CDR1 is MNHEY, CDR2 SMNVEV (reference sequence). The CDR3 has 17 residues. The DNA for the CDR3 is TGTGCCAGCACCCCACCGACTGGGGGGGTGGCCTACAATGAGCAGTTCTTC. Protein: CASTPPTGGVAYNEQFF.

The genes are TRBV11-2 and TRBJ2-7, with TRBD1 identical over 7 bases. The CDR3 has 18 amino acids. CDR1 is SGHAT, CDR2 FQNNGV, per germline. J gave up 3 bases and V 0 bases, and 14 bases lay outside the gene matches. The CDR3 loop is CASSLDWGTVGLSYEQYF. CDR3 coding DNA: TGTGCCAGCAGCTTAGATTGGGGGACAGTGGGGCTAAGCTACGAGCAGTACTTC.

This clone was observed a handful of times. The V call is TRBV5-4, the J call TRBJ1-2; tentatively, D is TRBD1 (6 bases). Trimming removed 0 bases at V and 14 bases at J, with 11 bases between. This CDR3 region has 11 residues. CDR1 and CDR2 (germline): SGHNT, YYREEE (reference sequence). CDR3 DNA: TGTGCCAGCAGCTTGGGCGGGGGCAGGACCTTC. Its translation is CASSLGGGRTF.

This clone came up once. The chain uses TRBV7-3 and TRBJ1-1, with D maybe TRBD1 (6 bases). V dropped 5 bases and J dropped 1 base, with 17 bases sitting between them. The CDR3 spans 16 residues. CDR1 is SGHTA, CDR2 FQGTGA, per germline. CDR3 DNA: TGTGCCAGCAGCCCGAAGGGGGGGGAACCGAACACTGAAGCTTTCTTT. Translating it yields CASSPKGGEPNTEAFF.

V gene TRBV6-5 combines with J gene TRBJ2-7, with D hard to call. Germline CDR1 is MNHEY and CDR2 is SVGAGI. Trimming cost V 4 bases and J 4 bases, with 8 bases left between them. The CDR3 is made up of 12 amino acids. The CDR3 bases are TGTGCCAGCAGTTCTGGCCTTTACGAGCAGTACTTC. It codes for CASSSGLYEQYF.

The V gene is TRBV6-2 or TRBV6-3, the J gene TRBJ2-3, with 9 bases that match TRBD2. The CDR3 is 15 amino acids. Looked up from germline, CDR1 is MNHEY and CDR2 is SVGEGT. Trimming at V came to 5 bases and at J to 4 bases, leaving 7 bases not matched to a gene. DNA of the CDR3: TGTGCCAGCAGTCGCGGGAGGGCCTGGGCAGATACGCAGTATTTT. Amino acid sequence: CASSRGRAWADTQYF.

The chain uses TRBV7-2 and TRBJ2-7; 7 bases are a match to TRBD1. The germline gives CDR1 SGHTA, CDR2 FQGNSA. The CDR3 spans 15 residues. Unmatched junction bases numbered 8, after V lost 4 bases and J lost 2 bases. The CDR3 reads CASSYYRQGPYEQYF. In DNA form, the CDR3 reads TGTGCCAGCAGCTACTATAGACAGGGTCCCTACGAGCAGTACTTC.

This chain uses TRBV2 with TRBJ2-6; TRBD1 matches at 7 bases. Germline assignment: CDR1 SNHLY and CDR2 FYNNEI. The trim removed 5 bases at V and 0 bases at J, leaving 7 bases unmatched. CDR3 length: 17 amino acids. The CDR3 coding sequence is TGTGCCAGCAGTCTCAGGGGGTCGGGCTCTGGGGCCAACGTCCTGACTTTC. Translated, it gives CASSLRGSGSGANVLTF.

The genes are TRBV6-1 and TRBJ2-5, with D maybe TRBD2 (6 bases). The CDR3 covers 15 residues. Germline V gene sequence: CDR1 MNHNS, CDR2 SASEGT. V dropped 2 bases and J dropped 7 bases, with 17 bases sitting between them. CDR3 nucleotides: TGTGCCAGCAGTGAACGGGGCAGGGAGGAGCGGACCCAGTACTTC. Amino acid sequence: CASSERGREERTQYF.

This chain connects TRBV7-8 to TRBJ2-7; 9 nucleotides line up with TRBD2. Germline V gene data show CDR1 as SGHVS and CDR2 as FQNEAQ. CDR3 length equals 16 residues. With 5 bases clipped from V and 1 base from J, the junction kept 9 bases outside the gene matches. The CDR3 region has the DNA TGTGCCAGCAGCAAAAGCGGGAGGCCATTTTCCTACGAGCAGTACTTC. As protein: CASSKSGRPFSYEQYF.

This clone was recorded once. The chain couples TRBV6-6 to TRBJ2-4; 8 nucleotides align to TRBD2. Trimming removed 5 bases from V and 9 bases from J; junction bases left unmatched: 6. The CDR3 runs 13 residues. The germline V gene has CDR1 MNHNY and CDR2 SVGAGI (reference sequence). DNA for the CDR3: TGTGCCAGCAGTCTCGGGAGGGGGGTCATTCAGTACTTC. This encodes CASSLGRGVIQYF.

This clone has only one observation. In nucleotides, the CDR3 is TGTGCCAGCAGCTTGGAGGGCCGACGGGGACACTCTGGGGCCAACGTCCTGACTTTC. Encoded protein: CASSLEGRRGHSGANVLTF. The rearrangement joins TRBV5-7 to TRBJ2-6; D possibly corresponds to TRBD1 (6 bases). TRBV5-7 falls under the ORF class, with uncertain function. Between the trimmed V and J ends, which lost 0 bases and 0 bases, there was a span of 16 bases. This CDR3 has 19 residues.

The CDR3 sequence: CASSLVGLANEQFF. The CDR3 DNA reads TGCGCCAGCAGCTTGGTGGGACTAGCCAATGAGCAGTTCTTC. The V and J genes are TRBV5-1 and TRBJ2-1; 9 bases match TRBD2. The CDR3 runs to 14 residues. The germline CDR1 and CDR2 sequences are SGHRS and YFSETQ. V lost 0 bases to trimming and J lost 6 bases; unmatched junction nucleotides: 1.

This chain joins TRBV6-5 and TRBJ2-3; TRBD1 agrees at 12 bases. V lost 4 bases to trimming and J lost 6 bases; unmatched junction nucleotides: 8. The CDR3 covers 16 residues. The germline gives CDR1 MNHEY, CDR2 SVGAGI. DNA of the CDR3: TGTGCCAGCAGTTCCCCACGGGACAGGGGGCATGATACGCAGTATTTT. Translating gives CASSSPRDRGHDTQYF.

The chain couples TRBV7-2 to TRBJ1-1, with D uncertain. The germline V and J ends were trimmed by 5 bases and 5 bases, with 6 bases remaining between them. The CDR3 is 11 residues long. CDR1 is SGHTA and CDR2 is FQGNSA in the germline V gene. The CDR3 loop reads CASSPRTEAFF. CDR3 in DNA: TGTGCCAGCAGCCCGCGGACTGAAGCTTTCTTT.

The V gene is TRBV5-1, the J gene TRBJ2-1, with D unclear. V was pared by 7 bases and J by 8 bases, with 19 bases between. CDR3 length equals 14 residues. Looked up from germline, CDR1 is SGHRS and CDR2 is YFSETQ. The CDR3 loop reads CASRRMLATDEQFF. CDR3 nucleotide sequence: TGCGCCAGCCGGCGGATGCTGGCCACCGATGAGCAGTTCTTC.

This clone showed up just a few times. The CDR3 spells CASSHNLAAGEQYF. CDR3 bases: TGTGCCAGCAGCCATAACCTAGCGGCGGGCGAGCAGTACTTC. V is TRBV6-2 or TRBV6-3 and J is TRBJ2-7; TRBD2 aligns across 7 bases. There are 14 residues in the CDR3. Germline V CDR1 and CDR2: MNHEY, SVGEGT. V was clipped by 6 bases and J by 6 bases; unmatched bases: 11.